This TCR beta chain originates from a study of synovial regulatory T cells in juvenile arthritis. Looking at the study overall: More than 5 patients were on methotrexate and a few were untreated. Study-level results: Largely private between patients, iaTreg TCR repertoires showed partial overlap with synovial Teff and blood CPL repertoires. TCR diversity was lower in inflammation-associated blood Treg cells than in other blood Treg cells.

The protocol was immunoSEQ multiplex PCR, while the TCRdb copy is restricted to in-frame clones and leaves out a portion. The sample totals roughly 10,000 clones; its top ten clones hold 0.72%. CDR1 MNHEY and CDR2 SVGAGI come from the germline V gene. The CDR3 runs 15 residues. Only the protein sequence is given. Details on this clone: Its target is not known.

Roughly 11-patient cohort: some eleven active juvenile idiopathic arthritis patients, 3 polyarticular, 8 oligoarticular. This TCR came from a donor aged 2-30 years with juvenile idiopathic arthritis. V and J are TRBV6-5 and TRBJ2-3; TCRdb gives TRBD2 as the D gene, but with no DNA this cannot be confirmed. The sample was Treg cells from blood. Subset indicated: remaining (HLA-DR-negative) circulating blood Treg cells. CDR3 sequence: CASSKLAGATDTQYF.